This T cell receptor beta chain was recovered during a study of CD8+CD57+ T cells in acquired aplastic anemia. Study details: The DNA of sorted CD4+ and CD8+ cells averaged around 3 ug. Findings and caveats of the study: Comparison of patients with controls identified some 29 shared CD8+ CDR3 sequences. Controls and patients did not differ significantly in CD8+ Simpson's diversity.

The study profiled TCR beta VDJ and CDR3 using genomic DNA as template. TCRdb fed the reads into MiXCR, producing one record per CDR3 protein. The sample includes 250,000 to 350,000 distinct CDR3 sequences, approximately 55% seen only once; the top ten take 6.5% to 10%. The CDR3 consists of 16 residues. V lost 3 bases and J lost 4, with 19 bases in between. Germline V gives CDR1 DFQATT, CDR2 SNEGSKA (reference sequence). Concerning this clonotype: Antigen unknown.

The TCR was taken from a human donor with severe aplastic anemia or a healthy control (not recorded which). The J gene is TRBJ2-1, the V gene TRBV20-1; possibly TRBD2 for D (5 bases). The sequenced sample was sorted CD4+, CD8+, or CD8+CD57+ T cells (not recorded which) from PBMCs. In nucleotides, the CDR3 is TGCAGTGCTAGGCCCGAGGGCGGGCTGATTTACAATGAGCAGTTCTTC. Protein sequence: CSARPEGGLIYNEQFF.